These 25 T cell receptor beta chains originate from one sample sequenced in a study of blood T cells in healthy people across ages. A sample-barcoded 5' primer and a J-beta primer mix were used in a second PCR of about 7 to 12 cycles. TCRdb re-called the 5' RACE reads with MiXCR, one entry per CDR3 protein. The repertoire holds about 1,800,000 distinct CDR3 sequences, with about 30% as singletons. Specimen: blood. All receptors come from a woman aged 25-40 years in good health.

This clonotype was seen repeatedly, ten times or more. The CDR3 loop is CAWTSGRYNEQFF. CDR3 nucleotide sequence: TGTGCCTGGACTAGCGGGAGGTACAATGAGCAGTTCTTC. This chain links TRBV30 with TRBJ2-1; 11 nucleotides align to TRBD2. This CDR3 has 13 residues. After removal of 4 bases from V and 4 bases from J, the junction contained 0 bases not matched to a gene. Germline CDR1 is GTSNPN and CDR2 is SVGIG (reference sequence). Together with reference TRBV30 and TRBJ2-1, the CDR3 gives the full variable domain: SQTIHQWPATLVQPVGSPLSLECTVEGTSNPNLYWYRQAAGRGLQLLFYSVGIGQISSEVPQNLSASRPQDRQFILSSKKLLLSDSGFYLCAWTSGRYNEQFFGPGTRLTVL.

This clonotype was detected many times. In nucleotides, the CDR3 is TGTGCCAGCAGATTCACAGGGGGCGGAATCACTGAAGCTTTCTTT. Protein sequence: CASRFTGGGITEAFF. The chain couples TRBV7-9 to TRBJ1-1, with TRBD1 identical over 9 bases. V lost 6 bases and J lost 4; bases outside the gene matches: 9. Germline values: CDR1 SEHNR, CDR2 FQNEAQ (reference sequence). The length of the CDR3 is 15 residues.

V is TRBV2 and J is TRBJ2-7; D is unclear. Germline CDR1 is SNHLY and CDR2 is FYNNEI. The germline V and J ends were trimmed by 3 bases and 0 bases, with 9 bases remaining between them. This CDR3 has 14 amino acids. CDR3 nucleotide sequence: TGTGCCAGCAGTGATGAGTACAGCTCCTACGAGCAGTACTTC. This sequence encodes CASSDEYSSYEQYF.

Turning to this clonotype: Its ends do not fully match the called genes, so a read error is possible. The chain recombines TRBV3-1 with TRBJ2-3, with unresolved D. The germline V gene encodes CDR1 LGHDT and CDR2 YNNKEL (reference sequence). The CDR3 spans 11 residues. The CDR3 DNA reads as TGTGCCGGCAGCCACCGGGATACGCAGTATTTT. This codes for CAGSHRDTQYF.

The rearrangement joins TRBV13 to TRBJ2-7, with 7 bases matching TRBD1. Looked up from germline, CDR1 is PRHDT and CDR2 is FYEKMQ (reference sequence). The CDR3 totals 13 residues. The V gene end was trimmed by 3 bases and the J gene end by 6 bases; junction bases not matched to a gene: 5. The CDR3, as DNA: TGTGCCAGCAGCTTCAAGGGGGCGCGCGAGCAGTACTTC. Amino acids: CASSFKGAREQYF.

The chain recombines TRBV20-1 with TRBJ2-6, with unresolved D. Trimming took 3 bases from V and 0 from J, leaving 9 bases between them. From germline, CDR1 is DFQATT and CDR2 SNEGSKA (reference sequence). The CDR3 spans 15 residues. The CDR3 region is CSARDRYSGANVLTF. CDR3 DNA sequence: TGCAGTGCTAGGGATCGGTACTCTGGGGCCAACGTCCTGACTTTC.

The chain has TRBV29-1 and TRBJ2-1; D possibly corresponds to TRBD1 (6 bases). Germline V gives CDR1 SQVTM, CDR2 ANQGSEA. Trimming took off 5 bases at V and 5 bases at J, with 13 bases between the two ends. The CDR3 covers 13 residues. CDR3 in DNA: TGCAGCGTTAGTACAGGGACCAACAATGAGCAGTTCTTC. This codes for CSVSTGTNNEQFF.

The rearrangement joins TRBV5-1 to TRBJ2-5; TRBD2 agrees at 8 bases. Germline CDR1 is SGHRS and CDR2 is YFSETQ. CDR3 length: 18 residues. The junction had 13 bases not matched to a gene; V was cut back by 0 bases and J by 3 bases. The CDR3 coding sequence is TGCGCCAGCAGCTTGGGCCAGGGAGGTAGCGGGGCTAAAGAGACCCAGTACTTC. It encodes CASSLGQGGSGAKETQYF.

In this sample, this clonotype turned up many times. The chain joins TRBV29-1 to TRBJ2-4; D possibly corresponds to TRBD1 (6 bases). CDR1 and CDR2 from the germline V gene are SQVTM and ANQGSEA. Trimming removed 4 bases at V and 0 bases at J, with 10 bases between. The CDR3 runs to 14 residues. CDR3 bases: TGCAGCGTTGTCAGGGGCCTAGCCAAAAACATTCAGTACTTC. Protein: CSVVRGLAKNIQYF.

This clonotype was seen a few times. The gene calls are TRBV18 and TRBJ2-6; 9 nucleotides align to TRBD1. This CDR3 region has 18 residues. The V segment lost 4 bases and the J segment 0 bases; nucleotides outside the gene matches: 7. Germline V gene lookup returns CDR1 KGHSH and CDR2 LQKENI. CDR3 amino acids: CASSRGQGVLSGANVLTF. The CDR3 coding sequence is TGTGCCAGCTCACGGGGACAGGGTGTTCTCTCTGGGGCCAACGTCCTGACTTTC.

The chain's CDR3 is CASSTSRSYGYTF. The CDR3 bases are TGCGCCAGCAGCACCTCAAGATCCTATGGCTACACCTTC. The chain uses TRBV5-1 and TRBJ1-2; D ambiguous. The CDR3 totals 13 residues. Germline V gives CDR1 SGHRS, CDR2 YFSETQ. The V end lost 4 bases, the J end lost 4 bases, and 11 bases lay between the germline ends.

This chain connects TRBV7-8 to TRBJ1-5; TRBD1 is a possible D gene (5 bases). V was shortened by 5 bases and J by 4 bases, with 15 bases between the two germline ends. The V gene's germline CDR1 is SGHVS and CDR2 FQNEAQ. This CDR3 is 15 amino acids long. In DNA form, the CDR3 reads TGTGCCAGCAGCCGGGGACTTCCTCGGAATCAGCCCCAGCATTTT. Translating it yields CASSRGLPRNQPQHF.

The CDR3 DNA is TGCAGCGTTTCGGGGGGTTGGGCAGGGGACACAGATACGCAGTATTTT. It translates to CSVSGGWAGDTDTQYF. V gene TRBV29-1 combines with J gene TRBJ2-3, with D maybe TRBD2 (7 bases). Germline values: CDR1 SQVTM, CDR2 ANQGSEA. Trimming took off 5 bases at V and 2 bases at J, with 20 bases between the two ends. There are 16 residues in the CDR3.

This clonotype was picked up a small number of times. The junction departs from the called germline gene at one end, perhaps through a read error. This chain connects TRBV4-2 to TRBJ2-7, with D perhaps given as TRBD1 or TRBD2 (5 bases each). The CDR3 is 16 residues long. Germline lookup yields CDR1 LGHNA and CDR2 YNFKEQ. The DNA for the CDR3 is TGTTCCAGCAGCCAAGATCTTGGGACCCCATCCTACGAGCAGTACTTC. As protein: CSSSQDLGTPSYEQYF.

The chain uses TRBV7-9 and TRBJ2-1, with a weak D call TRBD2 (5 bases). Germline V lookup: CDR1 SEHNR, CDR2 FQNEAQ (reference sequence). CDR3 length: 13 residues. Trimming removed 5 bases from V and 8 bases from J, with 13 bases in between. CDR3 residues: CASSTLSGDEQFF. The CDR3 DNA follows: TGTGCCAGCAGCACCCTCTCCGGGGATGAGCAGTTCTTC.

This chain connects TRBV2 to TRBJ1-4, with a weak D call TRBD1 (5 bases). CDR3 size: 14 residues. CDR1 and CDR2 (germline): SNHLY, FYNNEI. V was cut by 6 bases and J by 8 bases, with 16 bases left in between. CDR3 in DNA: TGTGCCAGCAGAGGGGACGGTTACGACGAAAAACTGTTTTTT. Its translation: CASRGDGYDEKLFF.

This chain's CDR3 is CASSVGSKDGYTF. The CDR3 DNA reads as TGTGCCAGCAGCGTCGGGAGTAAGGACGGCTACACCTTC. The V and J genes are TRBV3-1 and TRBJ1-2, with unresolved D. The CDR3 is 13 residues long. Germline V gives CDR1 LGHDT, CDR2 YNNKEL (reference sequence). The ends were cut back, 5 bases at V and 8 bases at J, with 15 bases in the middle.

This clonotype was counted a few times. The chain carries TRBV7-9 and TRBJ2-3; 10 positions agree with TRBD2. V dropped 8 bases and J dropped 1; count of bases not matched to a gene: 15. The length of the CDR3 is 18 residues. Germline V gene data show CDR1 as SEHNR and CDR2 as FQNEAQ (reference sequence). The CDR3 is CASQRASGSLWGTDTQYF. CDR3 DNA: TGTGCCAGCCAGCGGGCTAGCGGGAGTTTGTGGGGCACAGATACGCAGTATTTT.

About this clonotype: An end of the junction does not agree with germline; a read error may underlie this. This chain joins TRBV7-3 and TRBJ2-5; 11 bases fit TRBD1. The length of the CDR3 is 15 residues. CDR1 is SGHTA and CDR2 is FQGTGA in the germline V gene. CDR3 loop: CVSSARDRGQETQYF. DNA of the CDR3: TGTGTCAGCAGCGCCCGGGACAGGGGGCAAGAGACCCAGTACTTC.

The table lists this clonotype with many counts. CDR3 in DNA: TGTGCCACCAGCCGACGGGTCGGGGGTTACAATGAGCAGTTCTTC. This gives the protein CATSRRVGGYNEQFF. This chain uses TRBV15 with TRBJ2-1, with D perhaps TRBD2 (6 bases). The germline V gene encodes CDR1 LNHNV and CDR2 YYDKDF (reference sequence). Trimming shortened V by 5 bases and J by 4 bases, and 15 bases separated the two germline ends. There are 15 residues in the CDR3.

The chain links TRBV9 to TRBJ2-3; either TRBD1 or TRBD2 may supply D (6 bases each). The length of the CDR3 is 15 residues. V lost 4 bases, J lost 1 base, and 13 bases lay in between. Germline CDR1 and CDR2: SGDLS and YYNGEE. The CDR3 nucleotides are TGTGCCAGCAGCCCGTTGGAGGGGGGCACAGATACGCAGTATTTT. It encodes CASSPLEGGTDTQYF.

The J gene is TRBJ2-4, the V gene TRBV7-2; TRBD1 matches 8 bases. The junction had 13 bases not matched to a gene; V was cut back by 5 bases and J by 13 bases. Per germline, CDR1 SGHTA and CDR2 FQGNSA. The CDR3 has 14 residues. As DNA, the CDR3 is TGTGCCAGCAGCCAAGGGACAGGAGACTACAAGCAGTACTTC. Translated, it gives CASSQGTGDYKQYF.

J is TRBJ2-7 and V is TRBV6-2 or TRBV6-3; the match to TRBD1 covers 8 bases. After removal of 7 bases from V and 4 bases from J, the junction contained 6 bases not matched to a gene. Germline V gene sequence: CDR1 MNHEY, CDR2 SVGEGT. CDR3 length: 13 residues. The CDR3, as DNA: TGTGCCAGCAAGGACTACAGGGGGTACGAGCAGTACTTC. Translating gives CASKDYRGYEQYF.

A word on this clonotype: Possible read error: a much larger clone is one base away. The J gene is TRBJ2-7, the V gene TRBV6-2 or TRBV6-3; no clear D. Germline lookup yields CDR1 MNHEY and CDR2 SVGEGT. Trimming left V 0 bases short and J 11 bases short, with 17 bases between. CDR3 length: 14 amino acids. Here the CDR3 reads CASSYSFEPSMEYF. The CDR3 DNA sequence: TGTGCCAGCAGTTACTCCTTTGAGCCCTCGATGGAGTACTTC.

The CDR3 DNA reads TGTGCCACCAGTGATTCAGGGAAAGCTGGCTACACCTTC. This encodes CATSDSGKAGYTF. This rearrangement joins TRBV24-1 to TRBJ1-2, with D perhaps TRBD1 (5 bases). The length of the CDR3 is 13 residues. V dropped 2 bases and J dropped 7 bases, with 10 bases sitting between them. CDR1 and CDR2 from the germline V gene are KGHDR and SFDVKD.